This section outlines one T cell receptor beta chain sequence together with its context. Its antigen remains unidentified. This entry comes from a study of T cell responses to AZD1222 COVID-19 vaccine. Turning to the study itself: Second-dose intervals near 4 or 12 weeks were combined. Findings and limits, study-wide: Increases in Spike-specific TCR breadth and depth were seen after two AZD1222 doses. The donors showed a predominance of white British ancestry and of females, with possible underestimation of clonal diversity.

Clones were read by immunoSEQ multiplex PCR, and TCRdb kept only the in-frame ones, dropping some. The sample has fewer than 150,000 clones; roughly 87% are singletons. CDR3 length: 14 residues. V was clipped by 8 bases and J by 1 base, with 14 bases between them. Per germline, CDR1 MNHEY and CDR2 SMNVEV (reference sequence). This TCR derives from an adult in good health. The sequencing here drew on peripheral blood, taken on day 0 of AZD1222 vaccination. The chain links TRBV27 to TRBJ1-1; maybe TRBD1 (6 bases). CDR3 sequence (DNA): TGTGCCAGCGGCATACAGGGTTCGAACACTGAAGCTTTCTTT. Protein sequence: CASGIQGSNTEAFF.